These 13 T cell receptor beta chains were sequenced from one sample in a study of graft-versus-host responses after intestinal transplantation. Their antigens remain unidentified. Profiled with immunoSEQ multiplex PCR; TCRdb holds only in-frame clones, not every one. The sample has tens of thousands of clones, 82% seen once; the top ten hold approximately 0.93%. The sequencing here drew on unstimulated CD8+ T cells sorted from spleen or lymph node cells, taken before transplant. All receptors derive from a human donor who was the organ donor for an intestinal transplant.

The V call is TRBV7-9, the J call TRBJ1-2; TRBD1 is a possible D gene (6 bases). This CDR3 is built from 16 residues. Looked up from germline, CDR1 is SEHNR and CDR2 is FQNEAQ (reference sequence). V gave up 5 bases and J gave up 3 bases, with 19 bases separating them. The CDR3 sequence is CASSQLKRQAYYGYTF. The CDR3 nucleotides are TGTGCCAGCAGCCAACTTAAGAGACAGGCCTACTATGGCTACACCTTC.

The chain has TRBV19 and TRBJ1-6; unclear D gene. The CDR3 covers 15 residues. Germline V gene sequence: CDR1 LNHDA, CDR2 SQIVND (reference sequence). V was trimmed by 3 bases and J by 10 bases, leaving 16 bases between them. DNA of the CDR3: TGTGCCAGTAGTATGGGATATCGGAGTAAGTCACCCCTCCACTTT. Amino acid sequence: CASSMGYRSKSPLHF.

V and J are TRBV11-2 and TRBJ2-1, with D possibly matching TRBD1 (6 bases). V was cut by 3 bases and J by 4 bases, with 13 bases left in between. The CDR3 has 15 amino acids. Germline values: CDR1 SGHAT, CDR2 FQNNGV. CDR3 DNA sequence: TGTGCCAGCAGCTTCCAAGGGGGTGGTTACAATGAGCAGTTCTTC. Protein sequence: CASSFQGGGYNEQFF.

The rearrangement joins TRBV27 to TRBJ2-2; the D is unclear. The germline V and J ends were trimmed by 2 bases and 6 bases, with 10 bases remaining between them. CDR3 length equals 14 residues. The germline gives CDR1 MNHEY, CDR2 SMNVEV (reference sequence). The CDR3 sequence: CASSLGRYAGELFF. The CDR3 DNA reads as TGTGCCAGCAGTTTAGGAAGATACGCCGGGGAGCTGTTTTTT.

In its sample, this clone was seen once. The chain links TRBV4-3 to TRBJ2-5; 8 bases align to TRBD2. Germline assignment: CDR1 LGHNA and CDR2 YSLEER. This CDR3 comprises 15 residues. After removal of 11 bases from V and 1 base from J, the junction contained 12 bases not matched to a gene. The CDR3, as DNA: TGCGCCCGATCTCGGCGGGGGGATCCCCAAGAGACCCAGTACTTC. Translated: CARSRRGDPQETQYF.

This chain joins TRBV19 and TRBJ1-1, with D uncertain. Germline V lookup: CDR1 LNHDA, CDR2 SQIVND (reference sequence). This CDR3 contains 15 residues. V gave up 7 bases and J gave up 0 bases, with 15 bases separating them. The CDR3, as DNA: TGTGCCAGTAATTGGGGTATGGCAGTGAACACTGAAGCTTTCTTT. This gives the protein CASNWGMAVNTEAFF.

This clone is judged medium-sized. CDR3 sequence reads: CASRGSGYEQYF. The CDR3 bases are TGTGCCAGCAGAGGGTCCGGCTACGAGCAGTACTTC. This chain joins TRBV6-5 and TRBJ2-7; D is unresolved. Germline CDR1 reads MNHEY; CDR2 reads SVGAGI. CDR3 size: 12 residues. The germline V and J ends were trimmed by 6 bases and 3 bases, with 9 bases remaining between them.

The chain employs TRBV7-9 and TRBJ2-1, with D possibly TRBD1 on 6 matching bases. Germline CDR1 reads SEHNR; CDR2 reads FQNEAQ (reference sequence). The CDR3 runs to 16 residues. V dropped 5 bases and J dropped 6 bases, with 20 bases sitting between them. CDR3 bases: TGTGCCAGCAGCGATGCGTTTGGGGGCCTTGGCAATGAGCAGTTCTTC. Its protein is CASSDAFGGLGNEQFF. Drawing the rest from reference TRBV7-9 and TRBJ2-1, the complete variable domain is DTGVSQNPRHKITKRGQNVTFRCDPISEHNRLYWYRQTLGQGPEFLTYFQNEAQLEKSRLLSDRFSAERPKGSFSTLEIQRTEQGDSAMYLCASSDAFGGLGNEQFFGPGTRLTVL.

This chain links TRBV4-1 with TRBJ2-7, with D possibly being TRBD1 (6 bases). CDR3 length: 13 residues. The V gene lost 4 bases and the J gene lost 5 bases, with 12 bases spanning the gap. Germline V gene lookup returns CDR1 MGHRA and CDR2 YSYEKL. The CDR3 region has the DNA TGCGCCAGCAGCCCCTACCACAGGGACGAGCAGTACTTC. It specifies CASSPYHRDEQYF.

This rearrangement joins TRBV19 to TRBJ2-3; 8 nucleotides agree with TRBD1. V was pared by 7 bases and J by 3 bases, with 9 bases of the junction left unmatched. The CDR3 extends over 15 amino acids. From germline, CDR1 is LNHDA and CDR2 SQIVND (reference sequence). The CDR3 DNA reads TGTGCCAGTACCCGGCAGGGGGCAAGGACAGATACGCAGTATTTT. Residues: CASTRQGARTDTQYF.

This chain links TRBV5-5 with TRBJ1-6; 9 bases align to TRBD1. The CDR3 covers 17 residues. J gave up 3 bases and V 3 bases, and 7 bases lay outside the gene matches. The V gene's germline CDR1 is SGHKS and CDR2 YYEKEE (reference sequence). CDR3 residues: CASSWGDRDSYNSPLHF. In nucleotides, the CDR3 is TGTGCCAGCAGCTGGGGGGACAGGGACAGCTATAATTCACCCCTCCACTTT.

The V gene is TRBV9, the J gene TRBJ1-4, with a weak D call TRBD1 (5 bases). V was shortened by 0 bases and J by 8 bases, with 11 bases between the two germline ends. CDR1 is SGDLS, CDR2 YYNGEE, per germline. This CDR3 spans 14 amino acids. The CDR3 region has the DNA TGTGCCAGCAGCGTAGCACAGGAGCAGGAAAAACTGTTTTTT. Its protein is CASSVAQEQEKLFF. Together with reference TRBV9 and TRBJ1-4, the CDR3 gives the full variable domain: DSGVTQTPKHLITATGQRVTLRCSPRSGDLSVYWYQQSLDQGLQFLIQYYNGEERAKGNILERFSAQQFPDLHSELNLSSLELGDSALYFCASSVAQEQEKLFFGSGTQLSVL.

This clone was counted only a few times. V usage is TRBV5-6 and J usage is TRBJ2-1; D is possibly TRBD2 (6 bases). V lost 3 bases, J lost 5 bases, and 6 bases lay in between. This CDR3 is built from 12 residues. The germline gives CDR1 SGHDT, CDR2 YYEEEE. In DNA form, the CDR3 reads TGTGCCAGCAGCTGGGGGGACAATGAGCAGTTCTTC. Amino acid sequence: CASSWGDNEQFF.